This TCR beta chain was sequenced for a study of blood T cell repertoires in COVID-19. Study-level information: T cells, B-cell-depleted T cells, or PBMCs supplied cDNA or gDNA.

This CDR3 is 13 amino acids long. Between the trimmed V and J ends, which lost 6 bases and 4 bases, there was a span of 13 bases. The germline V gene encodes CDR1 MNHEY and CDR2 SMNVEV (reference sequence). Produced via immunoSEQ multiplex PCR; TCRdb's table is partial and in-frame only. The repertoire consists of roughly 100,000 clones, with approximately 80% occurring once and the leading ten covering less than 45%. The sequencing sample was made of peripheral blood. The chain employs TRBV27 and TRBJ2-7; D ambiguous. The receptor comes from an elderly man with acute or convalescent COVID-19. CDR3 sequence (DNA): TGTGCCAGCAGCCGCATCGACGGGTACGAGCAGTACTTC. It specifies CASSRIDGYEQYF.